These 18 T cell receptor beta chains came from one sample sequenced in a study of T cells in Graves' hyperthyroidism and ophthalmopathy (dated by TCRdb to the late 2010s). Preparation of the library involved multiplex PCR. The data were produced on an Illumina HiSeq 2000. The TCR beta CDR3 regions were amplified from the RNA transcripts. The first round of RT-PCR for the TCR CDR3 was performed with the HTBI primer set and the Qiagen OneStep RT-PCR kit. The public reads were quality trimmed at Q25 with fastp and then assembled into clones with MiXCR by TCRdb, keeping productive beta chains. Under each unique CDR3 protein, matching rows form one entry showing the most common genes and DNA. Within this sample are about 560,000 distinct CDR3 sequences, with approximately 15% of them counted one time only. About 20% of the sample rests with the top ten. The specimen sequenced was blood. Receptor source: a young woman with Graves' hyperthyroidism.

This clonotype turned up a few times. This chain joins TRBV7-9 and TRBJ2-1, with D possibly matching TRBD2 (6 bases). V shed 7 bases and J shed 4 bases, with 14 bases lying between them. Germline CDR1 reads SEHNR; CDR2 reads FQNEAQ (reference sequence). The CDR3 extends over 14 amino acids. The CDR3 sequence: CASNLASDYNEQFF. For the CDR3, the DNA is TGTGCCAGCAACCTAGCGAGCGATTACAATGAGCAGTTCTTC.

At least ten counts were recorded for this clonotype. The genes are TRBV5-1 and TRBJ1-5, with 7 nucleotides matching TRBD1. This CDR3 has 15 amino acids. With V trimmed by 0 bases and J by 5 bases, 5 bases remained unmatched. Germline V gene data show CDR1 as SGHRS and CDR2 as YFSETQ. The CDR3 region has the DNA TGCGCCAGCAGCTTGGCCGGGACAGCCCATCAGCCCCAGCATTTT. It is translated as CASSLAGTAHQPQHF.

The rearrangement joins TRBV6-5 to TRBJ2-1, with no clear D. This CDR3 region has 15 residues. V was shortened by 2 bases and J by 0 bases, with 8 bases between the two germline ends. CDR1 and CDR2 (germline): MNHEY, SVGAGI. The DNA for the CDR3 is TGTGCCAGCAGTTACGCGGAAAGCTCCTACAATGAGCAGTTCTTC. It translates to CASSYAESSYNEQFF.

This clonotype was detected ten times or more. CDR3 sequence reads: CASSWDVTVYEQYF. CDR3 sequence (DNA): TGTGCCAGCAGTTGGGACGTCACGGTCTACGAGCAGTACTTC. This chain connects TRBV28 to TRBJ2-7, with D perhaps given as TRBD1 or TRBD2 (5 bases each). V dropped 4 bases and J dropped 3 bases, with 13 bases sitting between them. This CDR3 comprises 14 residues. The germline gives CDR1 MDHEN, CDR2 SYDVKM.

This chain links TRBV29-1 with TRBJ2-5, with 15 bases that match TRBD2. Losses at the gene ends were 6 bases for V and 4 bases for J; bases not matched to a gene: 6. The germline CDR1 and CDR2 sequences are SQVTM and ANQGSEA. This CDR3 spans 15 amino acids. CDR3 amino acids: CSVEPGLAGGETQYF. The CDR3 nucleotides read TGCAGCGTGGAGCCGGGACTAGCGGGAGGAGAGACCCAGTACTTC.

This clonotype was seen a handful of times. This chain links TRBV3-1 with TRBJ2-5, with D possibly being TRBD2 (5 bases). The V and J ends lost 0 bases and 4 bases respectively, with 18 bases between them. The CDR3 spans 17 residues. CDR1 is LGHDT and CDR2 is YNNKEL in the germline V gene (reference sequence). The CDR3 nucleotides are TGTGCCAGCAGCCAAGATCGGGATAGGATCCTGGGAGAGACCCAGTACTTC. Its translation is CASSQDRDRILGETQYF.

The V gene is TRBV25-1, the J gene TRBJ2-5; TRBD1 matches at 9 bases. With 5 bases clipped from V and 1 base from J, the junction kept 8 bases outside the gene matches. Germline V gene sequence: CDR1 MGHDK, CDR2 SYGVNS. This CDR3 contains 16 residues. The CDR3 sequence is CASSYRSGQGQETQYF. Here the CDR3 DNA reads TGTGCCAGCAGTTACCGCTCGGGACAGGGCCAAGAGACCCAGTACTTC. Full variable domain (missing parts from reference TRBV25-1 and TRBJ2-5): EADIYQTPRYLVIGTGKKITLECSQTMGHDKMYWYQQDPGMELHLIHYSYGVNSTEKGDLSSESTVSRIRTEHFPLTLESARPSHTSQYLCASSYRSGQGQETQYFGPGTRLLVL.

This clonotype was detected only a few times. The chain links TRBV20-1 to TRBJ2-7; the D gene is possibly TRBD1 (5 bases). The V end lost 2 bases, the J end lost 3 bases, and 8 bases lay between the germline ends. The CDR3 consists of 12 residues. Germline V gene data show CDR1 as DFQATT and CDR2 as SNEGSKA (reference sequence). The CDR3 here is CSARSDSYEQYF. In DNA form, the CDR3 reads TGCAGTGCTAGATCCGACAGCTACGAGCAGTACTTC.

This clonotype was seen at least ten times. The CDR3 coding sequence is TGTGCCAGCAGCCAAGTTGCCCGAGGAGGCTACACCTTC. It codes for CASSQVARGGYTF. The chain combines TRBV3-1 with TRBJ1-2; D call uncertain. V gave up 1 base and J gave up 8 bases, with 11 bases separating them. In germline, CDR1 is LGHDT, CDR2 YNNKEL (reference sequence). This CDR3 is 13 amino acids long. The full variable domain, rest sourced from reference TRBV3-1 and TRBJ1-2, is DTAVSQTPKYLVTQMGNDKSIKCEQNLGHDTMYWYKQDSKKFLKIMFSYNNKELIINETVPNRFSPKSPDKAHLNLHINSLELGDSAVYFCASSQVARGGYTFGSGTRLTVV.

This chain links TRBV19 with TRBJ1-1, with unresolved D. CDR3 length: 13 amino acids. The V end was cut by 8 bases, the J end by 4 bases, with 14 bases between. CDR1 is LNHDA and CDR2 is SQIVND in the germline V gene (reference sequence). The CDR3 DNA sequence: TGTGCCAGTGATTATGGGGTTGGCACTGAAGCTTTCTTT. Translation: CASDYGVGTEAFF.

V and J are TRBV24-1 and TRBJ1-5, with no clear D. V lost 3 bases and J 4 bases, leaving 9 bases between the germline ends. The germline V gene has CDR1 KGHDR and CDR2 SFDVKD. This CDR3 region has 14 residues. The chain's CDR3 is CATSDTVTNQPQHF. The CDR3 coding sequence is TGTGCCACCAGTGATACGGTGACTAATCAGCCCCAGCATTTT.

This clonotype was counted many times. The chain couples TRBV29-1 to TRBJ1-4; possibly TRBD1 for D (6 bases). This CDR3 comprises 14 residues. CDR1 SQVTM and CDR2 ANQGSEA come from the germline V gene. CDR3 sequence (DNA): TGCAGTGCCCGAAGGCGACAGGCAAATGAAAAACTGTTTTTT. Its translation is CSARRRQANEKLFF.

V is TRBV10-2 and J is TRBJ2-5; D is unresolved. Germline V CDR1 and CDR2: WSHSY, SAAADI. V lost 6 bases, J lost 2 bases, and 4 bases lay in between. The CDR3 loop spans 11 amino acids. CDR3 sequence (DNA): TGCGCCAGCAGACATCAAGAGACCCAGTACTTC. Its protein product is CASRHQETQYF.

There are a few counts of this clonotype. The chain recombines TRBV6-1 with TRBJ2-7, with TRBD2 matching 9 bases. Germline CDR1 reads MNHNS; CDR2 reads SASEGT. The CDR3 length is 14 residues. J lost 2 bases, V lost 8 bases, and 7 bases had no gene match. CDR3 protein: CASAVLAGPYEQYF. The CDR3 coding sequence is TGTGCCAGCGCGGTACTAGCGGGCCCCTACGAGCAGTACTTC.

The V gene is TRBV6-2 or TRBV6-3, the J gene TRBJ1-5; TRBD1 matches at 8 bases. Per germline, CDR1 MNHEY and CDR2 SVGEGT. The V segment lost 3 bases and the J segment 1 base; nucleotides outside the gene matches: 2. This CDR3 comprises 15 residues. In nucleotides, the CDR3 is TGTGCCAGCAGTTATGGGGACAGGAGCAATCAGCCCCAGCATTTT. Translating it yields CASSYGDRSNQPQHF.

This clonotype appeared many times. This sequence joins TRBV11-3 and TRBJ1-1; possible D gene TRBD1, 5 bases. Germline assignment: CDR1 SGHNT and CDR2 YENEEA. V shed 2 bases and J shed 0 bases, with 13 bases lying between them. The CDR3 is made up of 16 amino acids. The CDR3 loop reads CASSLRAWGMNTEAFF. CDR3 sequence (DNA): TGTGCCAGCAGCTTACGGGCCTGGGGCATGAACACTGAAGCTTTCTTT.

This clonotype was detected a few times. The rearrangement links TRBV10-3 to TRBJ1-1; TRBD1 matches at 8 bases. The germline V gene encodes CDR1 ENHRY and CDR2 SYGVKD. The V segment lost 6 bases and the J segment 6 bases; nucleotides outside the gene matches: 6. The CDR3 extends over 13 amino acids. The CDR3 bases are TGTGCCATCAGAATCGACAGGGGCTCTGAAGCTTTCTTT. Residues: CAIRIDRGSEAFF.

This clonotype occurred a few times. The rearrangement joins TRBV7-9 to TRBJ1-6; the D is unclear. V lost 4 bases to trimming and J lost 2 bases, with 12 bases between them. This CDR3 has 16 residues. Germline values: CDR1 SEHNR, CDR2 FQNEAQ (reference sequence). The CDR3 DNA follows: TGTGCCAGCAGCTCCTACATCGGACCCTATAATTCACCCCTCCACTTT. It codes for CASSSYIGPYNSPLHF.